Below are 18 T cell receptor beta chains sequenced from a single sample in a study of CD8+ T cells in alopecia areata. Treatment given: oral pan-JAK inhibitor, 5-10 mg twice daily. Alopecia areata patients had lesional scalp punch biopsies and peripheral blood taken from them. Extracted RNA was reverse transcribed into cDNA, the sequencing template. Only in-frame clones appear in the TCRdb table, and some are missing; sequencing was by immunoSEQ multiplex PCR. The data hold thousands of clones, with 60% to 65% observed a single time. The input for sequencing was skin, taken between weeks 30 and 35, from a patient treated with tofacitinib. The source of these receptors is a human donor with alopecia areata.

In its sample, this clone was seen a few times. The chain joins TRBV28 to TRBJ2-2; TRBD1 agrees at 7 bases. The V and J ends lost 5 bases and 6 bases, in that order; junction bases with no gene match: 18. The CDR3 covers 18 residues. Germline CDR1 reads MDHEN; CDR2 reads SYDVKM. DNA for the CDR3: TGTGCCAGCAGTCTACAGCTGGGGTTACAGGGGATGGCCGGGGAGCTGTTTTTT. This codes for CASSLQLGLQGMAGELFF.

This clone is a singleton in its sample. V and J are TRBV5-4 and TRBJ1-1; perhaps TRBD1 as D (6 bases). Germline V gene lookup returns CDR1 SGHNT and CDR2 YYREEE (reference sequence). This CDR3 is built from 15 residues. Trimming stripped 4 bases from V and 3 bases from J, with 16 bases between. This CDR3 is CASSRAQGRDTEAFF. CDR3 nucleotide sequence: TGTGCCAGCAGCCGGGCACAGGGTAGGGACACTGAAGCTTTCTTT.

The chain links TRBV11-2 to TRBJ2-7; D gene uncertain. The CDR3 consists of 13 residues. CDR1 and CDR2 (germline): SGHAT, FQNNGV. Between the trimmed V and J ends, which lost 4 bases and 5 bases, there was a span of 12 bases. The CDR3 loop reads CASSSLGKDEQYF. The CDR3 DNA sequence: TGTGCCAGCAGCTCATTGGGGAAGGACGAGCAGTACTTC.

This clone was observed a single time. V and J are TRBV9 and TRBJ2-7; 12 nucleotides align to TRBD2. With V trimmed by 4 bases and J by 6 bases, 5 bases remained unmatched. The CDR3 consists of 14 residues. The germline V gene has CDR1 SGDLS and CDR2 YYNGEE. In DNA, the CDR3 is TGTGCCAGCAGCCTCGAGGGACTAGCGGGCGAGCAGTACTTC. Translating gives CASSLEGLAGEQYF.

The chain couples TRBV6-1 to TRBJ1-6; D is perhaps TRBD1 (6 bases). This CDR3 spans 14 amino acids. Germline CDR1 is MNHNS and CDR2 is SASEGT. V was shortened by 3 bases and J by 4 bases, with 7 bases between the two germline ends. The CDR3 sequence is CASSDGQYNSPLHF. Here the CDR3 DNA reads TGTGCCAGCAGTGACGGACAGTATAATTCACCCCTCCACTTT.

Comment on this clone: Sequence at one end of the junction differs from germline and may be a read error. The chain joins TRBV5-1 to TRBJ1-4; D is possibly TRBD1 (6 bases). The CDR3 consists of 16 residues. CDR1 and CDR2 from the germline V gene are SGHRS and YFSETQ. CDR3 coding DNA: TGCGCCAGCAGCCCAGACAGGATCCGAACTAGTGAAAAACTGTTTTTT. Translated, it gives CASSPDRIRTSEKLFF. Variable domain in full (rest from reference TRBV5-1 and TRBJ1-4): KAGVTQTPRYLIKTRGQQVTLSCSPISGHRSVSWYQQTPGQGLQFLFEYFSETQRNKGNFPGRFSGRQFSNSRSEMNVSTLELGDSALYLCASSPDRIRTSEKLFFGSGTQLSVL.

The chain uses TRBV5-4 and TRBJ1-2, with a tentative D call TRBD1 (5 bases). Trimming took 1 base from V and 0 from J, leaving 10 bases between them. CDR3 length: 15 residues. Germline V gene data show CDR1 as SGHNT and CDR2 as YYREEE (reference sequence). Here the CDR3 DNA reads TGTGCCAGCAGCTTGCGCAGGGCCACTAACTATGGCTACACCTTC. Amino acid sequence: CASSLRRATNYGYTF.

This chain uses TRBV6-5 with TRBJ1-2, with TRBD1 matching over 9 bases. V gave up 1 base and J gave up 7 bases; unmatched junction bases: 4. The CDR3 totals 14 residues. Germline-derived CDR1 and CDR2 are MNHEY and SVGAGI. CDR3 in amino acids: CASSYWDRAGGYTF. The CDR3 DNA reads as TGTGCCAGCAGTTACTGGGACAGGGCTGGTGGCTACACCTTC.

J is TRBJ1-1 and V is TRBV7-9; D gene unclear. Trimming shortened V by 2 bases and J by 4 bases, and 11 bases separated the two germline ends. Germline lookup yields CDR1 SEHNR and CDR2 FQNEAQ (reference sequence). CDR3 size: 14 residues. CDR3 coding DNA: TGTGCCAGCAGCTTAATGGGTGGTAGCACTGAAGCTTTCTTT. Translating gives CASSLMGGSTEAFF. Full variable domain (remainder filled in from reference TRBV7-9 and TRBJ1-1): DTGVSQNPRHKITKRGQNVTFRCDPISEHNRLYWYRQTLGQGPEFLTYFQNEAQLEKSRLLSDRFSAERPKGSFSTLEIQRTEQGDSAMYLCASSLMGGSTEAFFGQGTRLTVV.

The CDR3: CASRFPLDYNEQFF. The CDR3 coding sequence is TGTGCCAGCAGGTTCCCGCTGGATTACAATGAGCAGTTCTTC. This chain connects TRBV13 to TRBJ2-1; no reliable D call. In germline, CDR1 is PRHDT, CDR2 FYEKMQ (reference sequence). Trimming pared 6 bases from V and 4 bases from J, leaving 13 bases between. The CDR3 loop spans 14 amino acids.

The rearrangement uses TRBV6-1 and TRBJ1-1; D unclear. V shed 5 bases and J shed 3 bases, with 13 bases lying between them. The CDR3 sequence is 14 residues long. In germline, CDR1 is MNHNS, CDR2 SASEGT. The CDR3 DNA sequence: TGTGCCAGCAGTCAGAGTAACGTGGACACTGAAGCTTTCTTT. This encodes CASSQSNVDTEAFF.

The chain couples TRBV5-1 to TRBJ2-3; no definite D call. Germline V gives CDR1 SGHRS, CDR2 YFSETQ. The germline V and J ends were trimmed by 0 bases and 0 bases, with 8 bases remaining between them. The CDR3 runs to 15 residues. CDR3 coding DNA: TGCGCCAGCAGCTTGGCCTGGGGTAGCACAGATACGCAGTATTTT. This gives the protein CASSLAWGSTDTQYF.

The J gene is TRBJ2-7, the V gene TRBV7-8, with 9 bases matching TRBD2. In germline, CDR1 is SGHVS, CDR2 FQNEAQ. The V gene end was trimmed by 2 bases and the J gene end by 5 bases; junction bases not matched to a gene: 10. The CDR3 spans 16 residues. The CDR3: CASSLYSSGTQNEQYF. CDR3 coding DNA: TGTGCCAGCAGCTTATATTCTAGCGGGACCCAAAACGAGCAGTACTTC.

This sequence joins TRBV4-2 and TRBJ1-5; unclear D gene. The CDR3 consists of 15 residues. The ends were cut back, 5 bases at V and 0 bases at J, with 11 bases in the middle. Germline lookup yields CDR1 LGHNA and CDR2 YNFKEQ. The CDR3 region has the DNA TGTGCCAGCAGCTATTTGACACGTAGCAATCAGCCCCAGCATTTT. It specifies CASSYLTRSNQPQHF.

The gene calls are TRBV11-2 and TRBJ1-2, with 12 nucleotides matching TRBD1. CDR3 length: 16 amino acids. CDR1 SGHAT and CDR2 FQNNGV come from the germline V gene. V trimming: 3 bases; J trimming: 5 bases; junction bases outside the gene matches: 7. The CDR3 bases are TGTGCCAGCAGCTTCGGGACAGGGGGCCCGGAATATGGCTACACCTTC. Protein: CASSFGTGGPEYGYTF.

The CDR3 DNA sequence: TGCGCCAGCAGTGATCAGGGCTCCTACGAGCAGTACTTC. Translating it yields CASSDQGSYEQYF. The chain combines TRBV10-2 with TRBJ2-7, with TRBD1 as a possible D gene (5 bases). The CDR3 has 13 residues. Germline assignment: CDR1 WSHSY and CDR2 SAAADI. V gave up 3 bases and J gave up 0 bases, with 6 bases separating them.

This clone has a handful of counts. The chain uses TRBV18 and TRBJ1-4; no clear D gene. V was trimmed by 2 bases and J by 5 bases, leaving 6 bases between them. The CDR3 has 13 amino acids. Germline CDR1 KGHSH, CDR2 LQKENI. The CDR3 region is CASSPGMNEKLFF. CDR3 nucleotide sequence: TGTGCCAGCTCACCAGGGATGAATGAAAAACTGTTTTTT.

This rearrangement joins TRBV29-1 to TRBJ2-1; tentatively, D is TRBD1 (6 bases). Germline-derived CDR1 and CDR2 are SQVTM and ANQGSEA. CDR3 length: 13 amino acids. V was pared by 7 bases and J by 2 bases, with 12 bases between. CDR3 sequence (DNA): TGCAGCGAAAAGACAGGAACCTACAATGAGCAGTTCTTC. Its protein is CSEKTGTYNEQFF.